The 20 T cell receptor beta chains in this list originate from one sample, sequenced in a study of T cells in Graves' hyperthyroidism and ophthalmopathy. RNA transcripts provided the source from which TCR beta CDR3 regions were amplified. The HTBI primer set drove a first-round RT-PCR of the TCR CDR3. Using its own MiXCR run on the multiplex PCR reads, TCRdb lists one record per CDR3 protein. The data show 300,000 to 450,000 distinct CDR3 sequences, about 14% seen once. The specimen sequenced was blood. These receptor sequences come from a woman aged 30 to 39 with Graves' ophthalmopathy.

The chain combines TRBV4-1 with TRBJ2-7, with 14 positions matching TRBD2. This CDR3 contains 17 residues. V gave up 2 bases and J gave up 4 bases; unmatched junction bases: 7. Germline CDR1 reads MGHRA; CDR2 reads YSYEKL. The CDR3 spells CASSQLTSGGGIYEQYF. For the CDR3, the DNA is TGCGCCAGCAGCCAACTGACTAGCGGGGGGGGCATTTACGAGCAGTACTTC.

The sample holds many counts of this clonotype. As DNA, the CDR3 is TGCGCCAGCTCCTTCGGGGGGCGAAATTCACCCCTCCACTTT. Encoded protein: CASSFGGRNSPLHF. This chain joins TRBV5-1 and TRBJ1-6; D may be TRBD1 (6 bases). This CDR3 is 14 amino acids long. Germline CDR1 and CDR2: SGHRS and YFSETQ. The V gene lost 7 bases and the J gene lost 7 bases, with 15 bases spanning the gap.

This clonotype showed up many times. The chain links TRBV7-9 to TRBJ1-1; no clear D gene. The CDR3 length is 12 residues. The ends were cut back, 7 bases at V and 11 bases at J, with 17 bases in the middle. Germline V gene lookup returns CDR1 SEHNR and CDR2 FQNEAQ (reference sequence). CDR3 region: CASTRLPIDAFF. In DNA form, the CDR3 reads TGTGCCAGCACCCGCCTGCCCATCGACGCTTTCTTT.

This clonotype was observed a handful of times. V gene TRBV2 combines with J gene TRBJ1-5; D not certain. CDR3 length: 14 residues. Germline V gene data show CDR1 as SNHLY and CDR2 as FYNNEI. V was shortened by 4 bases and J by 7 bases, with 14 bases between the two germline ends. This chain's CDR3 is CASSGPFSDQPQHF. The CDR3 bases are TGTGCCAGCAGTGGACCCTTCTCCGACCAGCCCCAGCATTTT.

This clonotype was detected many times. The chain joins TRBV7-9 to TRBJ1-2; perhaps TRBD1 as D (5 bases). V lost 5 bases and J lost 5, with 9 bases in between. Germline V lookup: CDR1 SEHNR, CDR2 FQNEAQ (reference sequence). The CDR3 runs 12 residues. CDR3 sequence reads: CASSRDPYGYTF. The DNA for the CDR3 is TGTGCCAGCAGCCGGGACCCTTATGGCTACACCTTC.

Many counts were recorded for this clonotype. The chain couples TRBV28 to TRBJ1-2; perhaps TRBD1 as D (6 bases). Trimming took off 6 bases at V and 12 bases at J, with 26 bases between the two ends. CDR3 length: 15 amino acids. Germline V gives CDR1 MDHEN, CDR2 SYDVKM. CDR3 nucleotide sequence: TGTGCCAGCAGCCCCCCAAGGAAGGGGGGATCTCTAGACACCTTC. This codes for CASSPPRKGGSLDTF.

This clonotype has a count of ten or more. V and J are TRBV5-1 and TRBJ1-5; D is ambiguous. V was clipped by 0 bases and J by 3 bases, with 7 bases between them. Germline CDR1 SGHRS, CDR2 YFSETQ. This CDR3 is built from 14 residues. The chain's CDR3 is CASSLGEVNQPQHF. CDR3 sequence (DNA): TGCGCCAGCAGCTTGGGAGAAGTCAATCAGCCCCAGCATTTT. The complete variable domain, with remaining parts taken from reference TRBV5-1 and TRBJ1-5, reads KAGVTQTPRYLIKTRGQQVTLSCSPISGHRSVSWYQQTPGQGLQFLFEYFSETQRNKGNFPGRFSGRQFSNSRSEMNVSTLELGDSALYLCASSLGEVNQPQHFGDGTRLSIL.

As DNA, the CDR3 is TGTGCCAGTAGGAGGACTAGCGGGGGGACTGAGCAGTTCTTC. Its translation: CASRRTSGGTEQFF. The V gene is TRBV19, the J gene TRBJ2-1; TRBD2 agrees at 14 bases. This CDR3 has 14 residues. Germline loops: CDR1 LNHDA, CDR2 SQIVND (reference sequence). Unmatched junction bases numbered 4, after V lost 6 bases and J lost 9 bases.

This clonotype was recorded many times. The rearrangement uses TRBV3-1 and TRBJ1-3; D is perhaps TRBD1 (6 bases). There are 13 residues in the CDR3. The V gene's germline CDR1 is LGHDT and CDR2 YNNKEL (reference sequence). The V gene lost 4 bases and the J gene lost 8 bases, with 12 bases spanning the gap. The chain's CDR3 is CASSPKGVDTIYF. The CDR3 DNA follows: TGTGCCAGCAGCCCCAAGGGGGTAGACACCATATATTTT.

This chain links TRBV7-9 with TRBJ2-3; 15 bases match TRBD2. V lost 5 bases and J lost 6; bases outside the gene matches: 12. The germline gives CDR1 SEHNR, CDR2 FQNEAQ (reference sequence). There are 18 residues in the CDR3. CDR3 loop: CASSPWTSGGGGGDTQYF. In DNA form, the CDR3 reads TGTGCCAGCAGCCCCTGGACTAGCGGGGGGGGGGGGGGGGATACGCAGTATTTT.

In its sample, this clonotype was seen many times. The chain carries TRBV6-1 and TRBJ1-5; tentative D call: TRBD1 (6 bases). Germline V CDR1 and CDR2: MNHNS, SASEGT. Between the trimmed V and J ends, which lost 6 bases and 3 bases, there was a span of 21 bases. The CDR3 loop spans 17 amino acids. CDR3 protein: CASSDRGRGTFNQPQHF. The CDR3 DNA sequence: TGTGCCAGCAGCGACCGGGGCAGGGGCACCTTCAATCAGCCCCAGCATTTT.

The gene calls are TRBV27 and TRBJ1-4; D is unresolved. V lost 2 bases and J 8 bases, leaving 12 bases between the germline ends. The CDR3 runs to 14 residues. The germline gives CDR1 MNHEY, CDR2 SMNVEV (reference sequence). The CDR3 DNA sequence: TGTGCCAGCAGTTTAATACAGCCGGGGGAAAAACTGTTTTTT. Translating gives CASSLIQPGEKLFF.

This clonotype has at least ten counts. The V gene is TRBV3-1, the J gene TRBJ2-1; 7 nucleotides match TRBD1. CDR1 and CDR2 from the germline V gene are LGHDT and YNNKEL (reference sequence). V shed 3 bases, J shed 9 bases, and the junction held 8 bases outside the gene matches. The CDR3 contains 14 residues. The CDR3 sequence is CASSQRQGSAEQFF. In nucleotides, the CDR3 is TGTGCCAGCAGCCAGAGACAGGGTTCGGCTGAGCAGTTCTTC.

As for this clonotype: An end of the junction does not agree with germline; a read error may underlie this. The chain joins TRBV7-2 to TRBJ2-1; 8 nucleotides align to TRBD2. The CDR3 contains 16 residues. Germline-derived CDR1 and CDR2 are SGHTA and FQGNSA. CDR3 nucleotides: TGTGCCAGCATCGTTACCAGCGGGAGCTCCTACAATGAGCAGCTCTTC. Residues: CASIVTSGSSYNEQLF.

This clonotype occurred many times. The genes are TRBV10-3 and TRBJ1-5, with D hard to call. Trimming removed 0 bases at V and 6 bases at J, with 6 bases between. This CDR3 has 13 amino acids. Looked up from germline, CDR1 is ENHRY and CDR2 is SYGVKD. CDR3: CAISESTGQPQHF. The CDR3 DNA is TGTGCCATCAGTGAGTCCACGGGTCAGCCCCAGCATTTT.

In its sample, this clonotype was seen many times. This chain connects TRBV24-1 to TRBJ2-5; TRBD2 matches at 8 bases. Germline CDR1 KGHDR, CDR2 SFDVKD. The CDR3 spans 15 residues. V lost 0 bases to trimming and J lost 6 bases; unmatched junction nucleotides: 5. The CDR3: CATSDLRGGLKTQYF. The CDR3 DNA reads TGTGCCACCAGTGATTTGCGGGGGGGGTTAAAGACCCAGTACTTC.

This clonotype was recorded a few times. The V gene is TRBV30, the J gene TRBJ1-3; D remains ambiguous. CDR3 size: 11 residues. The germline CDR1 and CDR2 sequences are GTSNPN and SVGIG (reference sequence). Trimming left V 8 bases short and J 2 bases short, with 7 bases between. The CDR3 sequence: CALSPGNTIYF. The CDR3 DNA reads TGTGCCCTAAGCCCTGGAAACACCATATATTTT. The variable domain in full, with the rest retrieved from reference TRBV30 and TRBJ1-3, is SQTIHQWPATLVQPVGSPLSLECTVEGTSNPNLYWYRQAAGRGLQLLFYSVGIGQISSEVPQNLSASRPQDRQFILSSKKLLLSDSGFYLCALSPGNTIYFGEGSWLTVV.

The sample holds a few counts of this clonotype. The conserved phenylalanine or tryptophan normally closing the CDR3 is absent here, so this likely arose from a read error. This rearrangement joins TRBV6-1 to TRBJ1-1; D unresolved. The V gene lost 5 bases and the J gene lost 5 bases, with 12 bases spanning the gap. Germline-derived CDR1 and CDR2 are MNHNS and SASEGT. The CDR3 runs to 13 residues. CDR3 DNA: TGTGCCAGCAGTATTCAGAAGGATACTGAAGCTTTCCTT. Amino acids: CASSIQKDTEAFL.

This clonotype was detected many times. The V call is TRBV20-1, the J call TRBJ1-6; D possibly corresponds to TRBD1 (5 bases). CDR1 is DFQATT and CDR2 is SNEGSKA in the germline V gene (reference sequence). V lost 4 bases to trimming and J lost 7 bases, with 14 bases between them. The length of the CDR3 is 14 residues. DNA for the CDR3: TGCAGTGCTAAAAAGGGCGCAGGGAATTCACCCCTCCACTTT. Its translation is CSAKKGAGNSPLHF.

In its sample, this clonotype was seen a few times. The V call is TRBV15, the J call TRBJ2-2; 9 bases fit TRBD2. The germline gives CDR1 LNHNV, CDR2 YYDKDF (reference sequence). This CDR3 region has 16 residues. V shed 5 bases, J shed 4 bases, and the junction held 8 bases outside the gene matches. CDR3 nucleotide sequence: TGTGCCACCAGCGGTGGCGCTAGCGGGGCCACCGGGGAGCTGTTTTTT. Protein product: CATSGGASGATGELFF.